This T cell receptor (beta chain) was retrieved from a study of blood T cell repertoires in COVID-19 (dated by TCRdb to about 2020). With regard to the full study: Collaborator samples came from the United States, Italy and Spain and covered acute and convalescent phases of COVID-19. The prospective study material was composed of cDNA or gDNA derived from T cells, B-cell-depleted T cells, or PBMCs. Subjects who had been exposed to COVID-19, were actively infected with it, or had recovered from it provided the deeply sampled blood TCRbeta repertoires that made up the dataset. The repertoires were made available in a free public database intended to serve as a resource for research on the immune response to SARS-CoV-2. Samples came from the ongoing ImmuneRACE study (first 160 participants) plus 1,254 subjects from 6 global collaborators. The sample metadata nearly always contained a de-identified subject ID, COVID-19 status, age in years and sex. Where available, HLA class I and class II types were taken from metadata supplied by the sample provider and were not determined by assay-based typing. Beyond this particular receptor, the publication reports: The quantity of clinical and demographic metadata differed by source and by participant and was supplied without curation.

TCRbeta CDR3 regions were amplified from genomic DNA by means of the immunoSEQ Assay, a bias-controlled multiplex PCR. Per the authors' processing: Nucleated cell counts per sample were estimated from amplification of reference gene primers within the assay. To quantify the absolute abundance of each unique TCRbeta CDR3 rearrangement, sequence reads were collapsed and filtered. For each sample, productive Simpson clonality was calculated by taking the square root of Simpson's diversity index across productive rearrangements. As stored in TCRdb, this immuneACCESS dataset retains in-frame rearrangements with V and J assigned. A fraction of the clones does not appear; measured against another copy, unresolved V genes explain less than half of the discrepancy, and the remainder lacks a known reason. V, J and clone size derive from that table, while D and trimming were established from the DNA sequence. Present in this sample are approximately 38,000 clones, roughly 87% of which were seen just once. Of the sample, approximately 4.5% is held by the ten largest clones.

Concerning this clone itself: There is no known antigen for this receptor. Base qualities are not at hand, and no much larger clone is one base apart.

One collaborating source in Seattle enrolled patients while the patients were actively infected and followed the patients over time throughout the course of disease. Whole blood was collected in K2EDTA tubes by collaborating institutions according to the institutions' own protocols. For TCRbeta analysis, collaborator samples were shipped as frozen whole blood, as isolated PBMCs, or as DNA extracted from either sample type. The TCR comes from a man aged 60-69 years with COVID-19, enrolled during active disease. The sequenced material came from peripheral blood.

The nucleotide sequence reads TGCGCCAGCAGAGAGACAGGCAGCTCTGGAAACACCATATATTTT. It specifies CASRETGSSGNTIYF. This chain is built from TRBV10-2 and TRBJ1-3; a tentative D call is TRBD1 (6 bases match). V is cut by 6 bases and J by 0 bases, and the space between the germline ends is 12 bases. The CDR1 and CDR2 encoded by the germline V gene are WSHSY and SAAADI. Reading from cysteine to phenylalanine, the CDR3 counts 15 amino acids. Here the CDR3 DNA is all that survives: 45 bases in frame from base 1.